This TCR beta chain emerged from a study of CD8+ T cells in alopecia areata. CDR1 and CDR2 from the germline V gene are SGHDT and YYEEEE. Trimming removed 7 bases from V and 2 bases from J; junction bases left unmatched: 5. The CDR3 length is 14 residues. Treatment specified: oral pan-JAK inhibitor, 5-10 mg twice daily. cDNA reverse transcribed from extracted RNA served as the sequencing template. The method was immunoSEQ multiplex PCR; TCRdb's version includes in-frame clones alone and lacks a portion of them. The sample has about 99,000 clones, 70% to 90% seen once. The chain has TRBV5-6 and TRBJ2-7, with 11 bases that match TRBD1. Sequences were derived from CD8+ T cells sorted from blood, sampled between weeks 30 and 35, from a patient treated with tofacitinib. The receptor's source is a human donor with alopecia areata. In DNA, the CDR3 is TGTGCCAGCTACGGGACAGGGGGTACCTACGAGCAGTACTTC. This translates into CASYGTGGTYEQYF. The full variable domain, with the rest looked up from reference TRBV5-6 and TRBJ2-7, is DAGVTQSPTHLIKTRGQQVTLRCSPKSGHDTVSWYQQALGQGPQFIFQYYEEEERQRGNFPDRFSGHQFPNYSSELNVNALLLGDSALYLCASYGTGGTYEQYFGPGTRLTVT.